This T cell receptor (beta chain) derives from a study of T cell clones after liver transplantation. Assay: immunoSEQ multiplex PCR; the TCRdb copy retains only in-frame clones and omits some. The sample lists about 21,000 clones, under 95% occurring once. CDR1 and CDR2 from the germline V gene are GTSNPN and SVGIG (reference sequence). Trimming took 2 bases from V and 2 from J, leaving 10 bases between them. This CDR3 has 14 amino acids. This chain connects TRBV30 to TRBJ1-5; D not certain. This sequence was found in a human patient who received a liver transplant. The graft donor may have contributed some T cells. The sequences come from CD8+ T cells from blood, collected about 25 months after liver transplant. The CDR3 nucleotides are TGTGCCTGGAGTCCTCCCCATGGCAATCAGCCCCAGCATTTT. Amino acid sequence: CAWSPPHGNQPQHF. The entire variable domain, with the rest obtained from reference TRBV30 and TRBJ1-5, is as follows: SQTIHQWPATLVQPVGSPLSLECTVEGTSNPNLYWYRQAAGRGLQLLFYSVGIGQISSEVPQNLSASRPQDRQFILSSKKLLLSDSGFYLCAWSPPHGNQPQHFGDGTRLSIL.